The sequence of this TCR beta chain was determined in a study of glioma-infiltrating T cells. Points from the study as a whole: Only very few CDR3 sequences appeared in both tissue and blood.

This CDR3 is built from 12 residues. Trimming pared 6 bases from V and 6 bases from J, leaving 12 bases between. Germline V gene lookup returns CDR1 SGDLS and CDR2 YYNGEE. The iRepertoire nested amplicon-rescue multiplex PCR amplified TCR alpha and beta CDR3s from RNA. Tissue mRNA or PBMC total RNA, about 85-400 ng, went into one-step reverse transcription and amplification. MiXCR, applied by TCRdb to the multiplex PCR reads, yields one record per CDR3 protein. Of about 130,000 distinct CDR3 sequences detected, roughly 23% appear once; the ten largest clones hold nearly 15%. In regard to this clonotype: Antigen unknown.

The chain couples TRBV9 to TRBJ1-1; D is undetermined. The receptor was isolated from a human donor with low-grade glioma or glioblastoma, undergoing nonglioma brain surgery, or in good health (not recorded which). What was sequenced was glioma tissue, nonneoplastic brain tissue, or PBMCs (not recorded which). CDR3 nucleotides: TGTGCCAGCAACGTCGCAGGCGCTGAAGCTTTCTTT. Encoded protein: CASNVAGAEAFF.